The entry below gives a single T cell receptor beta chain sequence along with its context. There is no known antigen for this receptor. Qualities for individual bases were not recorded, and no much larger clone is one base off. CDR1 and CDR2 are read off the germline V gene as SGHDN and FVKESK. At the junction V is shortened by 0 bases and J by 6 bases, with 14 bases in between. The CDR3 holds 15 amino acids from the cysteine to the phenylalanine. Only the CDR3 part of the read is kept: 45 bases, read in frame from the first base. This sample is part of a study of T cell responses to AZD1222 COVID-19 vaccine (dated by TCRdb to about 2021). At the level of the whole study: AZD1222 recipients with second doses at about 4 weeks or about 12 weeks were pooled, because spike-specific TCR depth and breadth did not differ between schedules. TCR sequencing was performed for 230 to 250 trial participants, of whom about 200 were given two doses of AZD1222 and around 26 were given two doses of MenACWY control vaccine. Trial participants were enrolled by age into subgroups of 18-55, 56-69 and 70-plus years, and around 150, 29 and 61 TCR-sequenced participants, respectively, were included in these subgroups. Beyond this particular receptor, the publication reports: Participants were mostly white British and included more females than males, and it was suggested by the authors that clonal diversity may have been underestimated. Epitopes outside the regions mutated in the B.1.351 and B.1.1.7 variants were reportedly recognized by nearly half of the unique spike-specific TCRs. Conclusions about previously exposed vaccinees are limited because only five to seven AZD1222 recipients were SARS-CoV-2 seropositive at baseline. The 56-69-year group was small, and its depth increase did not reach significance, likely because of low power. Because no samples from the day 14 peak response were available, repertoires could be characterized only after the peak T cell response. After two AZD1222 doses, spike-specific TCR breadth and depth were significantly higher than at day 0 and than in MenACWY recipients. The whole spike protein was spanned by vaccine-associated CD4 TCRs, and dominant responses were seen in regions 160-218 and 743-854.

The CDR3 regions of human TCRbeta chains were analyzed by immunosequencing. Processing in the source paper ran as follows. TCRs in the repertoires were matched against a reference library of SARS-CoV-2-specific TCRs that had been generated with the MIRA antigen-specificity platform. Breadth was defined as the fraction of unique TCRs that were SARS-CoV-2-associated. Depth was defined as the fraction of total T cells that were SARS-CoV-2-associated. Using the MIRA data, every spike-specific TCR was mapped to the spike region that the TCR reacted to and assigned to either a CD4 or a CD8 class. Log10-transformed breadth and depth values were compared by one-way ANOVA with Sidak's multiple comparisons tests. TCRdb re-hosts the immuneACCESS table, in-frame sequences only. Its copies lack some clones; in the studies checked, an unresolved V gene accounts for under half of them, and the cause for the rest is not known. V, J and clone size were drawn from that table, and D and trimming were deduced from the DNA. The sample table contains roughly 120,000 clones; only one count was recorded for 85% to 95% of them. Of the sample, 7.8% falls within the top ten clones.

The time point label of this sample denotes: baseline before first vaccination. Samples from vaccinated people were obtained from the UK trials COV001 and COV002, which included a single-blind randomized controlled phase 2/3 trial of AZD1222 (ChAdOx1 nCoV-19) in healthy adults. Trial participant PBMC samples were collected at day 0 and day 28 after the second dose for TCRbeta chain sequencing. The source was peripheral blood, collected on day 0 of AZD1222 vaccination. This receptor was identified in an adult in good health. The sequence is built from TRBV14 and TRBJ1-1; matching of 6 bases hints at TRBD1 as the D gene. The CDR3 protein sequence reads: CASSQDFRGLAEAFF. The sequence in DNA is TGTGCCAGCAGCCAAGATTTCAGGGGTTTAGCTGAAGCTTTCTTT.